This TCR beta chain came from a study of blood T cell repertoires in COVID-19. Background on the study: The analysed material was cDNA or gDNA that came from T cells, B-cell-depleted T cells, or PBMCs.

Authors' methods: Reference gene primer amplification yielded estimated nucleated cell counts. Repertoires were generated with immunoSEQ multiplex PCR, while TCRdb's copy carries only in-frame clones and drops some. V, J and clone size were drawn from that table, and D and trimming were deduced from the DNA. Here the sample spans roughly 70,000 clones, 90% being singletons. This CDR3 contains 13 residues. Germline V gene lookup returns CDR1 MNHEY and CDR2 SVGAGI. Trimming cost V 7 bases and J 3 bases; bases outside gene matches: 6. Sequences were obtained from peripheral blood. The chain carries TRBV6-5 and TRBJ2-7; 7 positions agree with TRBD2. This TCR came from a man aged 50-60 years with acute or convalescent COVID-19. This CDR3 reads CASNLAEIYEQYF. In DNA form, the CDR3 reads TGTGCCAGCAACCTAGCGGAGATCTACGAGCAGTACTTC.